The 17 T cell receptor beta chains listed next were all sequenced from one sample in a study of blood T cell repertoires in COVID-19. Using immunoSEQ multiplex PCR, the repertoire was profiled, and TCRdb retains in-frame clones only, with some absent. The sample lists approximately 140,000 clones, around 88% occurring once. The material sequenced was peripheral blood. These receptors originate from a woman aged 55-69 years with acute or convalescent COVID-19.

The chain has TRBV9 and TRBJ2-1; TRBD2 aligns across 10 bases. The germline V gene has CDR1 SGDLS and CDR2 YYNGEE. This CDR3 is 15 amino acids long. The V gene end was trimmed by 3 bases and the J gene end by 10 bases; junction bases not matched to a gene: 10. CDR3 nucleotide sequence: TGTGCCAGCAGCGCAAGCGGGGGGGGACTCTCGGAGCAGTTCTTC. Residues: CASSASGGGLSEQFF.

This clone turned up a few times. The chain joins TRBV6-2 or TRBV6-3 to TRBJ2-2; D is undetermined. Germline V CDR1 and CDR2: MNHEY, SVGEGT. The CDR3 totals 12 residues. V dropped 6 bases and J dropped 7 bases, with 9 bases sitting between them. The CDR3 coding sequence is TGTGCCAGCAGCTTCTACGGCGGGGAGCTGTTTTTT. It translates to CASSFYGGELFF.

The chain carries TRBV6-2 or TRBV6-3 and TRBJ1-1; 12 bases align to TRBD1. After removal of 3 bases from V and 0 bases from J, the junction contained 8 bases not matched to a gene. Germline V gene lookup returns CDR1 MNHEY and CDR2 SVGEGT. The length of the CDR3 is 18 residues. CDR3 DNA: TGTGCCAGCAGTTATTCCGGGACAGGGGGCCGAATGAACACTGAAGCTTTCTTT. Translating it yields CASSYSGTGGRMNTEAFF.

The chain joins TRBV29-1 to TRBJ2-2; a weak D match, TRBD1 (6 bases). The germline V gene has CDR1 SQVTM and CDR2 ANQGSEA. This CDR3 has 13 residues. V shed 5 bases and J shed 1 base, with 8 bases lying between them. The CDR3 is CSVTGLNTGELFF. The CDR3 region has the DNA TGCAGCGTTACAGGGTTGAACACCGGGGAGCTGTTTTTT.

The chain uses TRBV12-3 or TRBV12-4 and TRBJ2-6; no reliable D call. This CDR3 is 12 amino acids long. V was clipped by 9 bases and J by 1 base, with 4 bases between them. The CDR3 region has the DNA TGTGCCAGTCGTTCTGGGGCCAACGTCCTGACTTTC. Its translation is CASRSGANVLTF.

The J gene is TRBJ1-1, the V gene TRBV9, with D perhaps matching TRBD1 (6 bases). CDR3 length: 13 amino acids. Trimming took 7 bases from V and 3 from J, leaving 13 bases between them. Germline CDR1 reads SGDLS; CDR2 reads YYNGEE. In DNA, the CDR3 is TGTGCCAGCGGGATGGGGGCACACACTGAAGCTTTCTTT. Translation: CASGMGAHTEAFF. Using reference TRBV9 and TRBJ1-1 for the parts outside the CDR3, the full variable domain is DSGVTQTPKHLITATGQRVTLRCSPRSGDLSVYWYQQSLDQGLQFLIQYYNGEERAKGNILERFSAQQFPDLHSELNLSSLELGDSALYFCASGMGAHTEAFFGQGTRLTVV.

The V gene is TRBV19, the J gene TRBJ2-3; 8 positions match TRBD2. After removal of 4 bases from V and 1 base from J, the junction contained 10 bases not matched to a gene. Germline V gene lookup returns CDR1 LNHDA and CDR2 SQIVND (reference sequence). The CDR3 extends over 17 amino acids. The CDR3 is CASSKGGLAGGTDTQYF. CDR3 in DNA: TGTGCCAGTAGTAAAGGGGGGCTAGCGGGTGGCACAGATACGCAGTATTTT.

The rearrangement joins TRBV24-1 to TRBJ2-5, with D possibly TRBD1 on 5 matching bases. V shed 9 bases and J shed 4 bases, with 14 bases lying between them. This CDR3 contains 13 residues. In germline, CDR1 is KGHDR, CDR2 SFDVKD. The CDR3 protein is CATPRRGVETQYF. The CDR3 DNA reads as TGTGCCACCCCTCGAAGGGGCGTAGAGACCCAGTACTTC.

This clone was picked up one time. V and J are TRBV29-1 and TRBJ2-1; 10 bases match TRBD1. Germline CDR1 SQVTM, CDR2 ANQGSEA. V was clipped by 0 bases and J by 3 bases; unmatched bases: 11. This CDR3 region has 18 residues. CDR3 loop: CSVEEGVVGQGVYNEQFF. The CDR3 DNA reads TGCAGCGTTGAAGAAGGGGTCGTCGGACAGGGGGTCTACAATGAGCAGTTCTTC.

The V and J genes are TRBV30 and TRBJ2-3; D is undetermined. This CDR3 has 12 amino acids. Germline CDR1 is GTSNPN and CDR2 is SVGIG (reference sequence). Between the trimmed V and J ends, which lost 5 bases and 0 bases, there was a span of 6 bases. This chain's CDR3 is CAWDTSTDTQYF. As DNA, the CDR3 is TGTGCCTGGGACACTAGCACAGATACGCAGTATTTT.

The chain couples TRBV27 to TRBJ2-1, with a weak D call TRBD2 (5 bases). Germline CDR1 and CDR2: MNHEY and SMNVEV (reference sequence). Trimming shortened V by 11 bases and J by 7 bases, and 6 bases separated the two germline ends. The CDR3 extends over 9 amino acids. The chain's CDR3 is CAAGNEQFF. CDR3 sequence (DNA): TGTGCCGCGGGTAATGAGCAGTTCTTC.

The chain recombines TRBV5-1 with TRBJ2-7, with 11 bases identical to TRBD1. Trimming at V came to 2 bases and at J to 4 bases, leaving 5 bases not matched to a gene. Germline CDR1 and CDR2: SGHRS and YFSETQ. The CDR3 covers 15 residues. The CDR3 DNA is TGCGCCAGCAGCTTCACCGGGACAGGGGGTTACGAGCAGTACTTC. It codes for CASSFTGTGGYEQYF.

In its sample, this clone was seen a few times. This CDR3 is CASSPQVGGRAEKLFF. DNA for the CDR3: TGTGCCAGCTCACCCCAGGTCGGAGGAAGGGCTGAAAAACTGTTTTTT. The chain links TRBV18 to TRBJ1-4; no firm D call. The CDR3 totals 16 residues. Germline V lookup: CDR1 KGHSH, CDR2 LQKENI. Deletions cut 3 bases from V and 7 bases from J, with 18 bases between. The whole variable domain, remainder taken from reference TRBV18 and TRBJ1-4, is NAGVMQNPRHLVRRRGQEARLRCSPMKGHSHVYWYRQLPEEGLKFMVYLQKENIIDESGMPKERFSAEFPKEGPSILRIQQVVRGDSAAYFCASSPQVGGRAEKLFFGSGTQLSVL.

The chain joins TRBV20-1 to TRBJ2-3, with D possibly matching TRBD2 (7 bases). CDR3 length: 15 residues. V shed 3 bases and J shed 4 bases, with 17 bases lying between them. CDR1 is DFQATT, CDR2 SNEGSKA, per germline (reference sequence). The CDR3 sequence: CSASVGGGGPDTQYF. The DNA for the CDR3 is TGCAGTGCTAGTGTAGGCGGGGGCGGGCCAGATACGCAGTATTTT.

The rearrangement links TRBV6-2 or TRBV6-3 to TRBJ1-6; 8 bases agree with TRBD1. V gave up 5 bases and J gave up 7 bases; unmatched junction bases: 4. From germline, CDR1 is MNHEY and CDR2 SVGEGT. This CDR3 is built from 14 residues. The CDR3 sequence: CASSGGQENSPLHF. The CDR3 coding sequence is TGTGCCAGCAGTGGGGGACAGGAGAATTCACCCCTCCACTTT.

The V and J genes are TRBV11-2 and TRBJ1-1; 9 bases are shared with TRBD1. V lost 6 bases to trimming and J lost 6 bases; unmatched junction nucleotides: 11. The germline gives CDR1 SGHAT, CDR2 FQNNGV. The CDR3 sequence is 15 residues long. The CDR3 sequence is CASRKNRGRPPEAFF. The CDR3 bases are TGTGCCAGCAGGAAGAACAGGGGGCGCCCCCCTGAAGCTTTCTTT.

V gene TRBV18 combines with J gene TRBJ1-2; TRBD1 is a possible D gene (5 bases). The CDR3 has 15 amino acids. The V end lost 2 bases, the J end lost 0 bases, and 10 bases lay between the germline ends. Germline CDR1 is KGHSH and CDR2 is LQKENI. The CDR3 DNA is TGTGCCAGCTCACCAGCGGGGCAGGCTAACTATGGCTACACCTTC. Protein sequence: CASSPAGQANYGYTF.